These 7 T cell receptor beta chains came from one sample sequenced in a study of blood T cell repertoires in COVID-19. Assay used: immunoSEQ multiplex PCR; TCRdb lists only in-frame clones, some missing. Of over 55,000 clones in the sample, around 85% were seen once. The sequenced sample was peripheral blood. All receptors derive from a man aged 50 to 60 with acute or convalescent COVID-19.

Only a few counts were recorded for this clone. The V call is TRBV5-4, the J call TRBJ2-7, with a weak D call TRBD1 (6 bases). This CDR3 region has 12 residues. Germline V CDR1 and CDR2: SGHNT, YYREEE (reference sequence). The germline V and J ends were trimmed by 4 bases and 6 bases, with 11 bases remaining between them. The CDR3: CASSPTGSEQYF. The CDR3 DNA reads as TGTGCCAGCAGCCCGACAGGCTCCGAGCAGTACTTC.

This chain links TRBV10-3 with TRBJ1-4; perhaps TRBD1 as D (6 bases). Germline assignment: CDR1 ENHRY and CDR2 SYGVKD. The ends were cut back, 3 bases at V and 4 bases at J, with 15 bases in the middle. This CDR3 is built from 16 residues. For the CDR3, the DNA is TGTGCCATCAGTGATCTCGCGGACAGAAATAATGAAAAACTGTTTTTT. The encoded protein is CAISDLADRNNEKLFF.

V is TRBV4-1 and J is TRBJ1-2, with D perhaps matching TRBD1 (6 bases). This CDR3 is 15 amino acids long. The germline CDR1 and CDR2 sequences are MGHRA and YSYEKL. Trimming removed 1 base at V and 4 bases at J, with 13 bases between. CDR3 residues: CASSQAQGAAYGYTF. The DNA of the CDR3 is TGCGCCAGCAGCCAAGCACAGGGTGCGGCCTATGGCTACACCTTC.

This chain links TRBV25-1 with TRBJ1-1, with D perhaps matching TRBD1 (5 bases). The CDR3 sequence is 12 residues long. Germline CDR1 reads MGHDK; CDR2 reads SYGVNS. Trimming took off 6 bases at V and 6 bases at J, with 11 bases between the two ends. DNA for the CDR3: TGTGCCAGCAGCCACACAGGTTCTGAAGCTTTCTTT. Its protein is CASSHTGSEAFF.

The V call is TRBV12-3 or TRBV12-4, the J call TRBJ1-2; D call uncertain. The CDR3 length is 13 residues. Trimming removed 6 bases from V and 4 bases from J, with 12 bases in between. CDR3 sequence: CASRSIRVYGYTF. In DNA, the CDR3 is TGTGCCAGCAGATCAATTCGGGTCTATGGCTACACCTTC.

The rearrangement joins TRBV18 to TRBJ2-2; D is possibly TRBD2 (5 bases). This CDR3 has 16 amino acids. V was pared by 0 bases and J by 1 base, with 9 bases between. The germline V gene encodes CDR1 KGHSH and CDR2 LQKENI. The CDR3 is CASSPPTGRNTGELFF. In nucleotides, the CDR3 is TGTGCCAGCTCACCACCGACGGGGAGGAACACCGGGGAGCTGTTTTTT.

This clone appeared a few times. V usage is TRBV11-2 and J usage is TRBJ2-2; the D is unclear. Germline CDR1 reads SGHAT; CDR2 reads FQNNGV. The CDR3 spans 15 residues. V was cut by 5 bases and J by 1 base, with 11 bases left in between. The CDR3 sequence: CASSPRPENTGELFF. CDR3 coding DNA: TGTGCCAGCAGCCCTAGGCCGGAGAACACCGGGGAGCTGTTTTTT.